This T cell receptor beta chain was recorded in a study of monozygotic twins with cystic fibrosis. Study details: With about 16 PCR cycles, barcoded libraries came from around 2.9 micrograms of fragmented DNA. Study-level points and caveats: Nucleotide-identical clonotype sharing was significantly higher within monozygotic CF twin pairs than between unrelated CF individuals. Median Simpson clonality of approximately 0.0091 suggested naive T cells predominated.

This table comes from immunoSEQ multiplex PCR, and its TCRdb copy is limited to in-frame clones, with some not included. There are 15,000 to 25,000 clones in the sample; roughly nine tenths occur only once, and around 1.5% lies in the top ten. Trimming removed 4 bases from V and 3 bases from J; junction bases left unmatched: 10. The CDR3 sequence is 17 residues long. Germline CDR1 and CDR2: LGHNA and YNFKEQ. Notes on this clone: Its antigen remains unidentified.

The sequence came from a girl aged 2 to 9 with cystic fibrosis. The chain carries TRBV4-2 and TRBJ2-7; 12 nucleotides agree with TRBD1. Input material: blood. The DNA of the CDR3 is TGTGCCAGCAGCCCTCCCCCCGGGACAGGGGGCTTCTACGAGCAGTACTTC. This sequence encodes CASSPPPGTGGFYEQYF.